Described below is a single T cell receptor (beta chain) sequence and its context. Between the trimmed V and J ends, which lost 2 bases and 5 bases, there was a span of 18 bases. Germline V gene data show CDR1 as MNHEY and CDR2 as SVGAGI. The CDR3 is 16 residues long. Profiling relied on immunoSEQ multiplex PCR, and the TCRdb table lists in-frame clones only, not all of them. The data contain 250,000 or so clones, around 91% of them seen just once; the ten biggest clones take up about 2%. These data originate in a study of blood T cell repertoires in COVID-19. Study-level background: The origin of the acute and convalescent COVID-19 samples was the United States, Italy and Spain.

Sequencing was carried out using peripheral blood. The sequence derives from a woman aged 60-70 years with COVID-19, enrolled during active disease. The rearrangement joins TRBV6-5 to TRBJ1-1, with D perhaps matching TRBD1 (5 bases). CDR3 bases: TGTGCCAGCAGTTACACTTCAGGGCAGGGTCGGACTGAAGCTTTCTTT. As protein: CASSYTSGQGRTEAFF.